A selection of T cell receptor beta chains follows, all from one sample in a study of CD8 T cells in Susac syndrome. TCRdb itself ran the immunoSEQ multiplex PCR reads through MiXCR, one entry per CDR3 protein. The table has 150,000 to 180,000 distinct CDR3 sequences, about 95% seen once. Material for sequencing was CD8+ T cells from PBMCs. These receptors were obtained from a human donor with multiple sclerosis. Both conserved end residues are part of each CDR3. Fields, in order: CDR3 DNA, CDR3 protein, D gene, J gene, V gene, clone size. A D gene is named only where the DNA matches it firmly. Where a row states a size, it is once, few, many or the class of an expanded clone; other rows omit it.

TGCAGCGCCCAAGACCCAAGCTCCTACAATGAGCAGTTCTTC | CSAQDPSSYNEQFF | . | TRBJ2-1 | TRBV29-1 | .
TGCAGTAATCGTGGCGAAGGCACTGAAGCTTTCTTT | CSNRGEGTEAFF | . | TRBJ1-1 | TRBV20-1 | .
TGCGCCAGCAGCCAAGATGGGACTCTCAATGAGCAGTTCTTC | CASSQDGTLNEQFF | . | TRBJ2-1 | TRBV4-1 | once
TGTGCCAGCAGCCAAGTTACCAGGACAGAAAGCATTCAGTACTTC | CASSQVTRTESIQYF | . | TRBJ2-4 | TRBV4-2 | .
TGTGCCAGCAGCTTTGTCGGGTCGCTACATAATGGCTACACCTTC | CASSFVGSLHNGYTF | . | TRBJ1-2 | TRBV7-9 | .
TGTGCCAGCAGCCCTAGCCTTGAAGCTTTCTTT | CASSPSLEAFF | . | TRBJ1-1 | TRBV5-8 | .
TGCAGCGTTGGCCTCCCGGGACAGACCACCTACGAGCAGTACTTC | CSVGLPGQTTYEQYF | TRBD1 | TRBJ2-7 | TRBV29-1 | .
TGTGCCAGCAGCCGCTACGTTGCAACTAATGAAAAACTGTTTTTT | CASSRYVATNEKLFF | . | TRBJ1-4 | TRBV9 | once
TGCAGCGGGAACAGGTACAACACTGAAGCTTTCTTT | CSGNRYNTEAFF | . | TRBJ1-1 | TRBV29-1 | .
TGCAGCGTTGGGGCCGAGACAGGGAGGCCTTTCTTT | CSVGAETGRPFF | TRBD1 | TRBJ1-1 | TRBV29-1 | .
TGCAGTGCTAGAGATAGTACAGGACAGGGGACGCCCTTAATGCAGTTCTTC | CSARDSTGQGTPLMQFF | TRBD1 | TRBJ2-1 | TRBV20-1 | once
TGTGCCAGCAGCTTGGCCGCCTCTAGGATCCCCACGGTGCAGTACTTC | CASSLAASRIPTVQYF | . | TRBJ2-7 | TRBV5-6 | .
TGTGCCAGCAGGAGCCCGAACACCGGGGAGCTGTTTTTT | CASRSPNTGELFF | . | TRBJ2-2 | TRBV7-9 | few
TGCAGTGCTAGTGACGGGATGGGGTACAATGAGCAGTTCTTC | CSASDGMGYNEQFF | . | TRBJ2-1 | TRBV20-1 | .
TGTGCCAGCAGCTTTACTGGAAGAGGGCCAGATACGCAGTATTTT | CASSFTGRGPDTQYF | . | TRBJ2-3 | TRBV7-3 | .
TGTGCCAGCAGCTTGGGAGACAGGGGGGATTCACCCCTCCACTTT | CASSLGDRGDSPLHF | TRBD1 | TRBJ1-6 | TRBV5-6 | .
TGTGCCAGCACCCCGGGACTAGTGTGGGAGCAGTTCTTC | CASTPGLVWEQFF | TRBD2 | TRBJ2-1 | TRBV12-3/TRBV12-4 | .
TGTGCCAGCAGCGGGGACAATGAGCAGTTCTTC | CASSGDNEQFF | . | TRBJ2-1 | TRBV9 | .
TGTGCCAGCAGCTCCGTTGTAGGCGATACGCAGTATTTT | CASSSVVGDTQYF | . | TRBJ2-3 | TRBV7-9 | .
TGTGCCAGCAGTTCTAGCGGGGGTATCGGGGAGCTGTTTTTT | CASSSSGGIGELFF | TRBD2 | TRBJ2-2 | TRBV12-3/TRBV12-4 | .
TGTGCCAGCAGCTTGGTGGGTTTGGGGTTGTCCTATAATTCACCCCTCCACTTT | CASSLVGLGLSYNSPLHF | . | TRBJ1-6 | TRBV5-8 | .
TGTGCCAGCTCACCCTGGGGGCGGCCCCAGCATTTT | CASSPWGRPQHF | . | TRBJ1-5 | TRBV18 | .
TGTGCCAGCAGTGGACAGGGGGAGTCTCATGGCTACACCTTC | CASSGQGESHGYTF | TRBD1 | TRBJ1-2 | TRBV2 | .
TGTGCCACCCTCGGAGGACAGGGATTTCAGGAGCAGTACTTC | CATLGGQGFQEQYF | TRBD1 | TRBJ2-7 | TRBV7-9 | .
TGTGCCAGCAGCTTGCGGAGTTCTGCGGATGGCTACACCTTC | CASSLRSSADGYTF | . | TRBJ1-2 | TRBV7-9 | .
TGTGCCAGCAGCAAGGACAGCCTCATGAACACTGAAGCTTTCTTT | CASSKDSLMNTEAFF | . | TRBJ1-1 | TRBV11-2 | .
TGTGCCAGTGGGGCAGGGCGGGTCTCTGGGGCCAACGTCCTGACTTTC | CASGAGRVSGANVLTF | . | TRBJ2-6 | TRBV25-1 | .
TGTGCCAGCAGTTTCCCCGGACTAGCGAGAGCCACGCAGTATTTT | CASSFPGLARATQYF | TRBD2 | TRBJ2-3 | TRBV12-3/TRBV12-4 | .
TGTGCCAGCAGCTGGGACAAGTACCAAGAGACCCAGTACTTC | CASSWDKYQETQYF | . | TRBJ2-5 | TRBV7-8 | .
TGTGCCAGCAGGGGGGACCGGGAGGGTGATCAGCCCCAGCATTTT | CASRGDREGDQPQHF | . | TRBJ1-5 | TRBV2 | .
TGCAGCGTCGAGATCCGGGACAGGGAATACTACGAGCAGTACTTC | CSVEIRDREYYEQYF | TRBD1 | TRBJ2-7 | TRBV29-1 | .
TGTGCCAGCAGCTATTCTAGCGGGGGGGCCTTGGAGAAGACCCAGTACTTC | CASSYSSGGALEKTQYF | TRBD2 | TRBJ2-5 | TRBV5-6 | .
TGTGCCAGCAGCCCAGGACAGGTCACTCAAGAGACCCAGTACTTC | CASSPGQVTQETQYF | TRBD1 | TRBJ2-5 | TRBV7-8 | .
TGCAGTGCTAGAGGGTCAGATCAAGAGACCCAGTACTTC | CSARGSDQETQYF | . | TRBJ2-5 | TRBV20-1 | .
TGTGCCAGCAGCCCCTACTCCGGCGGGACCATTCAGTACTTC | CASSPYSGGTIQYF | . | TRBJ2-4 | TRBV9 | .
TGCGCCAGCAGTAACAGGGGAGGTGGCACTGAAGCTTTCTTT | CASSNRGGGTEAFF | TRBD1 | TRBJ1-1 | TRBV5-1 | .
TGCAGCGTTGAAGTGCGGAGGGCTGAAGCTTTCTTT | CSVEVRRAEAFF | . | TRBJ1-1 | TRBV29-1 | .
TGTGCCAGCAGCTTGGTGGCGGCTTCCTACAATGAGCAGTTCTTC | CASSLVAASYNEQFF | . | TRBJ2-1 | TRBV5-6 | .
TGCAGCGCCGACGGCGAAGCTTTCTTT | CSADGEAFF | . | TRBJ1-1 | TRBV29-1 | .
TGTGCCAGCAGCGTAGACGGTAGCGTGGAGACCCAGTACTTC | CASSVDGSVETQYF | . | TRBJ2-5 | TRBV9 | .
TGTGCCAGCAGCTTAGCGCTAGGGACAGGGACTGAAGCTTTCTTT | CASSLALGTGTEAFF | TRBD1 | TRBJ1-1 | TRBV7-9 | .
TGTGCCAGCTCACCCTCGGGGACAGGGAGCTCCTACGAGCAGTACTTC | CASSPSGTGSSYEQYF | TRBD1 | TRBJ2-7 | TRBV18 | .
TGTGCCAGCAGCCAAGGAATAAGAGAGAACACTGAAGCTTTCTTT | CASSQGIRENTEAFF | . | TRBJ1-1 | TRBV3-1 | once
TGTGCCAACGAAGGACAGGTCTATGGCTACACCTTC | CANEGQVYGYTF | TRBD1 | TRBJ1-2 | TRBV2 | .
TGCAGTGCTCTACACAACGGTGCGCCGGGGGCCTACGAGCAGTACTTC | CSALHNGAPGAYEQYF | . | TRBJ2-7 | TRBV20-1 | .
TGCAGCGTTTGGACCCGTGGGTCCTACGAGCAGTACTTC | CSVWTRGSYEQYF | . | TRBJ2-7 | TRBV29-1 | .
TGTGCCAGCAGCCCCTCGGAGTCCTGGGGAACTGAAGCTTTCTTT | CASSPSESWGTEAFF | . | TRBJ1-1 | TRBV14 | .
TGTGCCACCAGTGACACTAGCGGAGGCACAGATACGCAGTATTTT | CATSDTSGGTDTQYF | TRBD2 | TRBJ2-3 | TRBV24-1 | once
TGTGCCAGCAGCGTAGAGGGGAGTGGCTACACCTTC | CASSVEGSGYTF | . | TRBJ1-2 | TRBV9 | .
TGTGCCAGCAGCCCCCGGGACTCTAAAAACATTCAGTACTTC | CASSPRDSKNIQYF | . | TRBJ2-4 | TRBV7-9 | .
TGTGCCAGCAGCGTAGGAAAACGAGGGGGCTCTGAAGCTTTCTTT | CASSVGKRGGSEAFF | TRBD1 | TRBJ1-1 | TRBV9 | .
TGTGCCAGCAGCCTACGGAAGATGCTGGGGAATGAGCAGTTCTTC | CASSLRKMLGNEQFF | . | TRBJ2-1 | TRBV7-9 | .
TGTGCCAGCAGTGGGACAGGGCCCGAGCAGTACTTC | CASSGTGPEQYF | TRBD1 | TRBJ2-7 | TRBV2 | .
TGTGCCAGCAGCCAATCCGTGGCCAGCACGTCCGGGGAGCTGTTTTTT | CASSQSVASTSGELFF | . | TRBJ2-2 | TRBV4-2 | .
TGTGCCAGCAGCCCCCGGGCGGAGACGGGAAGGCCCCAGCATTTT | CASSPRAETGRPQHF | . | TRBJ1-5 | TRBV3-1 | .
TGTGCCAGCAGCTTAGGGGTTGAGCAGTTCTTC | CASSLGVEQFF | . | TRBJ2-1 | TRBV7-2 | .
TGCAGCGTTCCCGTCCGGAACGAGCAGTACTTC | CSVPVRNEQYF | . | TRBJ2-7 | TRBV29-1 | .
TGTGCCAGCAGCCAACAGGGGGCGCGAGGCTACACCTTC | CASSQQGARGYTF | TRBD1 | TRBJ1-2 | TRBV3-1 | .
TGTGCCAGCAGCTTTAAGCGGGGGGGCCGCGGAGATACGCAGTATTTT | CASSFKRGGRGDTQYF | TRBD2 | TRBJ2-3 | TRBV13 | .